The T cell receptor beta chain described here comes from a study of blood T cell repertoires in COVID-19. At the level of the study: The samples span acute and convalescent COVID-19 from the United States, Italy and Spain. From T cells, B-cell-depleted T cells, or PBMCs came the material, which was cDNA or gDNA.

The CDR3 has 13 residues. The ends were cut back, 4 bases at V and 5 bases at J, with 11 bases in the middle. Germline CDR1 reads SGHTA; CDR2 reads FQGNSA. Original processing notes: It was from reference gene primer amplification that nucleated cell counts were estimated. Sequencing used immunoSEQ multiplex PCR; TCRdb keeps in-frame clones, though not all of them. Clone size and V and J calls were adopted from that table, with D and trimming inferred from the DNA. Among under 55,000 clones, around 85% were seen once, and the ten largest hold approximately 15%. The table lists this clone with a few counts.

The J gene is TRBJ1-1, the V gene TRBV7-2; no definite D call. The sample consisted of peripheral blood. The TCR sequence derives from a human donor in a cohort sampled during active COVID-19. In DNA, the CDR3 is TGTGCCAGCAGCTCACAGTCGGGGACTGAAGCTTTCTTT. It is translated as CASSSQSGTEAFF.